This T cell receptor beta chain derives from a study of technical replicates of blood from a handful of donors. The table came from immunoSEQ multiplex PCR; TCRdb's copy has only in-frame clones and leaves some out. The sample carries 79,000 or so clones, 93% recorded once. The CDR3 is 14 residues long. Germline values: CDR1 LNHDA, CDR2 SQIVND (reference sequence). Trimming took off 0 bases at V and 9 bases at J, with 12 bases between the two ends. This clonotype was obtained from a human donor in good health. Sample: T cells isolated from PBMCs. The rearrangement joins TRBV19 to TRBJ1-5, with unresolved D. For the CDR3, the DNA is TGTGCCAGTAGTATAGATGGGGAGCTAGCGCCCCAGCATTTT. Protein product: CASSIDGELAPQHF.